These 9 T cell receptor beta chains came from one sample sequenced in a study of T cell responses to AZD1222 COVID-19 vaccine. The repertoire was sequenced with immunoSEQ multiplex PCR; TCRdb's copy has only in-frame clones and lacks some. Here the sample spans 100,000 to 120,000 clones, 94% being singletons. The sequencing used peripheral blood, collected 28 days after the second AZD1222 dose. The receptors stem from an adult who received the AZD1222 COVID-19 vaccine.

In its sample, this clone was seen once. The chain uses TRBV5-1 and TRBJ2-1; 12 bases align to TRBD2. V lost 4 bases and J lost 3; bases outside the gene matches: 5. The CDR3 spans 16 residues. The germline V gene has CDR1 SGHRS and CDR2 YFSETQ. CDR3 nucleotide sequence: TGCGCCAGCAGCACCACTAGCGGGGGGCGCTACAATGAGCAGTTCTTC. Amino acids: CASSTTSGGRYNEQFF.

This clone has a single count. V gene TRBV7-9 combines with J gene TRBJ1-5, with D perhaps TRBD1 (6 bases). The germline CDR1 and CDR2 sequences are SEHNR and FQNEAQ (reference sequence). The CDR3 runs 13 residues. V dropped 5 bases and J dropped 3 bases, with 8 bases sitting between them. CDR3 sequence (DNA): TGTGCCAGCAGCCAGGGGATCAATCAGCCCCAGCATTTT. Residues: CASSQGINQPQHF.

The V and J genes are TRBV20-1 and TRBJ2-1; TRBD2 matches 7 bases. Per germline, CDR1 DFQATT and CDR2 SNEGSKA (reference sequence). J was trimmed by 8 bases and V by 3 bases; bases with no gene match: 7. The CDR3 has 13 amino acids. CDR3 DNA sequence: TGCAGTGCTAGTCTAACTAGCGCTCATGAGCAGTTCTTC. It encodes CSASLTSAHEQFF.

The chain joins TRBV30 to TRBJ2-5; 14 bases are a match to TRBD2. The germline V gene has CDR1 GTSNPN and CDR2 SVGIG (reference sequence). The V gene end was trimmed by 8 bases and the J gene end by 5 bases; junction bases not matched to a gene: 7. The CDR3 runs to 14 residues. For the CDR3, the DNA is TGTGCCCGTCACAGGACTAGCGGGAGGGAGACCCAGTACTTC. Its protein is CARHRTSGRETQYF.

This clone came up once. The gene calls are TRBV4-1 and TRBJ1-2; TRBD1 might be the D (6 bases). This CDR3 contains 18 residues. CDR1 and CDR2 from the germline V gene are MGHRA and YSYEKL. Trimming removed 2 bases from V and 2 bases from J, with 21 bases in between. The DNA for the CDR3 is TGCGCCAGCAGCCAAAGAATGGCAAGGGGGGCTCTCAACTATGGCTACACCTTC. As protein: CASSQRMARGALNYGYTF.

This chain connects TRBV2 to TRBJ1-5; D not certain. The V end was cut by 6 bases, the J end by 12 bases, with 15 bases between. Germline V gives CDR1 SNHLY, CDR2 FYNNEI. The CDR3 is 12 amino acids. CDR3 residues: CASSQLVRYQHF. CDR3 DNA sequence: TGTGCCAGCAGCCAATTAGTTAGGTACCAGCATTTT.

The CDR3 bases are TGCGTCACGTCGGGGACTTCGGGGATTAACTATGGCTACACCTTC. The encoded protein is CVTSGTSGINYGYTF. This chain links TRBV10-2 with TRBJ1-2; tentatively, D is TRBD1 (5 bases). From germline, CDR1 is WSHSY and CDR2 SAAADI. This CDR3 is built from 15 residues.

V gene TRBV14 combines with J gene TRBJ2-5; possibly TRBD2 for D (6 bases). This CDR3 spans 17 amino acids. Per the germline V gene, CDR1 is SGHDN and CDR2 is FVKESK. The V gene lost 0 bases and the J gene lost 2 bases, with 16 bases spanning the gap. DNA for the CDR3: TGTGCCAGCAGCCAAGATTGGATGGGGGGAGTACAAGAGACCCAGTACTTC. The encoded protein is CASSQDWMGGVQETQYF.

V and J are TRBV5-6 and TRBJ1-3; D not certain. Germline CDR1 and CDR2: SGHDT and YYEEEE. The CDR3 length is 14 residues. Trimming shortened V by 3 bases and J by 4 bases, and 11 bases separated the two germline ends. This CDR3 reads CASSSRTRGNTIYF. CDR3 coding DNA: TGTGCCAGCAGCTCCCGGACCCGAGGAAACACCATATATTTT.